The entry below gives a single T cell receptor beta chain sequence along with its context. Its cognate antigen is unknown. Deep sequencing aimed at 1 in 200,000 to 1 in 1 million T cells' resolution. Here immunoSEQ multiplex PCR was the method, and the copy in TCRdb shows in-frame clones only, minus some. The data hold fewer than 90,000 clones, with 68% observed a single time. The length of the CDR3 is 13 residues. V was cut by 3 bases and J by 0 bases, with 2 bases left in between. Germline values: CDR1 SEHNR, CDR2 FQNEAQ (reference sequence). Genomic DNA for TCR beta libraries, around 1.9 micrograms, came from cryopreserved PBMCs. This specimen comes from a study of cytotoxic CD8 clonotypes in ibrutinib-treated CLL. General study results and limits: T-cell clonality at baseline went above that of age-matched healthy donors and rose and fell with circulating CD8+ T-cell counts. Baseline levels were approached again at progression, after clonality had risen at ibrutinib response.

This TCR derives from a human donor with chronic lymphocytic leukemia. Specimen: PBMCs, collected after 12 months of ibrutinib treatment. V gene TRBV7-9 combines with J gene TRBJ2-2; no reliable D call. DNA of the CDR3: TGTGCCAGCAGCTTTACGAACACCGGGGAGCTGTTTTTT. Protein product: CASSFTNTGELFF.